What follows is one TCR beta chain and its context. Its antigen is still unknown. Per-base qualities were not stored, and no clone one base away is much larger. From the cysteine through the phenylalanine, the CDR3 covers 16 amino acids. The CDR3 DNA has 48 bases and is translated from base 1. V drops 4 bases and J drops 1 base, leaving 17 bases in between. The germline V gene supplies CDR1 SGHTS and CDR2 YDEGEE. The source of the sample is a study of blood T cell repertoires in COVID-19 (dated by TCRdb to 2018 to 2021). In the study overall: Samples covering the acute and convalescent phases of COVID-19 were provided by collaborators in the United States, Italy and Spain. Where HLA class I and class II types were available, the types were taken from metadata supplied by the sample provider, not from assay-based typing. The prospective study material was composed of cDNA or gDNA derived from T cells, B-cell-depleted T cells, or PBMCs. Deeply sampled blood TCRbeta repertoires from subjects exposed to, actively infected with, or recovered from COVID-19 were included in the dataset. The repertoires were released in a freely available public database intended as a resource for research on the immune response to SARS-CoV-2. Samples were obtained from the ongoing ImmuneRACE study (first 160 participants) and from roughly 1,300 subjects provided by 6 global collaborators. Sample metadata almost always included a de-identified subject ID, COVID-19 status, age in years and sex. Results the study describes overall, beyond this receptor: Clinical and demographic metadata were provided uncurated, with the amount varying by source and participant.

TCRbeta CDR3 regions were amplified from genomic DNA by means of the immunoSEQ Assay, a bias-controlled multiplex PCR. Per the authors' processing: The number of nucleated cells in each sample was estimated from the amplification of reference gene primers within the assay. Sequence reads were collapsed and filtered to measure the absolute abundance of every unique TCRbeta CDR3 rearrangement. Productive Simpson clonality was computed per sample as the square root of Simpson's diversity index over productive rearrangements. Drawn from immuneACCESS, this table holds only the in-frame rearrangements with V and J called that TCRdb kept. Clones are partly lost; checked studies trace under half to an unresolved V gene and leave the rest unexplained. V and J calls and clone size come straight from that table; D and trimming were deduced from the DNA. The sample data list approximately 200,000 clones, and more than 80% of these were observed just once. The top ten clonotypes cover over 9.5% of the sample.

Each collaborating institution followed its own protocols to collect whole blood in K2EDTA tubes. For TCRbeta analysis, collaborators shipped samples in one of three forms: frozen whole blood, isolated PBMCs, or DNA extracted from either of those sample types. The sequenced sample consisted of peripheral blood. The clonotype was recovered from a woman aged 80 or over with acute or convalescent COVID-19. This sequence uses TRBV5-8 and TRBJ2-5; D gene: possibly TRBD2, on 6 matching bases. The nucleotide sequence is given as TGTGCCAGCAGCCTCCCCGGGGGAGCGGGCCAAGAGACCCAGTACTTC. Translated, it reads CASSLPGGAGQETQYF.